This TCR beta chain came from a study of cytotoxic CD8 clonotypes in ibrutinib-treated CLL. The ends lost 6 bases at V and 1 base at J; junction bases unmatched: 5. The CDR3 has 15 residues. Germline CDR1 is MDHEN and CDR2 is SYDVKM. The data were produced by immunoSEQ multiplex PCR, yet TCRdb's version contains in-frame clones alone and is incomplete. Of approximately 150,000 clones listed, 70% to 80% are singletons. The source is a human donor with chronic lymphocytic leukemia. This chain joins TRBV28 and TRBJ1-5, with 8 nucleotides matching TRBD1. The specimen comprised PBMCs, sampled after 12 months of ibrutinib treatment. CDR3 DNA: TGTGCCAGCAGCCCAGGGGACAGGAGCAATCAGCCCCAGCATTTT. It specifies CASSPGDRSNQPQHF. Using reference TRBV28 and TRBJ1-5 for the parts outside the CDR3, the full variable domain is DVKVTQSSRYLVKRTGEKVFLECVQDMDHENMFWYRQDPGLGLRLIYFSYDVKMKEKGDIPEGYSVSREKKERFSLILESASTNQTSMYLCASSPGDRSNQPQHFGDGTRLSIL.